Following are 14 T cell receptor beta chains from one sample sequenced in a study of blood T cell repertoires in COVID-19. Sequenced by immunoSEQ multiplex PCR; TCRdb stores in-frame clones only, minus some. The table has 200,000 to 250,000 clones, around 81% seen once. Source material: PBMCs or T cells enriched from blood (not recorded which). All receptors derive from a man in his thirties or forties with acute COVID-19.

The V gene is TRBV6-1, the J gene TRBJ2-7, with 9 bases fitting TRBD1. The V and J ends lost 0 bases and 9 bases, in that order; junction bases with no gene match: 9. The germline gives CDR1 MNHNS, CDR2 SASEGT. The CDR3 is made up of 15 amino acids. CDR3: CASSEARGTGSAQYF. The CDR3 DNA sequence: TGTGCCAGCAGTGAAGCGAGAGGGACAGGGAGCGCGCAGTACTTC.

The rearrangement uses TRBV12-3 or TRBV12-4 and TRBJ1-1, with D unclear. Trimming removed 4 bases from V and 0 bases from J, with 3 bases in between. The CDR3 is 12 residues long. The CDR3 nucleotides read TGTGCCAGCAGTTACATGAACACTGAAGCTTTCTTT. Translated, it gives CASSYMNTEAFF.

This chain joins TRBV5-1 and TRBJ2-3, with 11 positions matching TRBD2. Germline values: CDR1 SGHRS, CDR2 YFSETQ. This CDR3 contains 15 residues. With V trimmed by 1 base and J by 5 bases, 3 bases remained unmatched. The DNA of the CDR3 is TGCGCCAGCAGCTTGAAGACTAGCGGGGTAGATACGCAGTATTTT. Protein: CASSLKTSGVDTQYF.

The chain recombines TRBV10-3 with TRBJ1-5; no definite D call. The ends were cut back, 2 bases at V and 1 base at J, with 6 bases in the middle. There are 14 residues in the CDR3. Germline lookup yields CDR1 ENHRY and CDR2 SYGVKD. CDR3: CAISESRSNQPQHF. In nucleotides, the CDR3 is TGTGCCATCAGTGAGAGCCGGAGCAATCAGCCCCAGCATTTT.

This clone was counted a few times. The chain links TRBV11-2 to TRBJ2-6; no clear D. CDR1 and CDR2 (germline): SGHAT, FQNNGV. V lost 5 bases to trimming and J lost 2 bases, with 13 bases between them. This CDR3 is 16 amino acids long. CDR3 sequence: CASSLGGNPGANVLTF. The DNA of the CDR3 is TGTGCCAGCAGCCTTGGCGGCAATCCTGGGGCCAACGTCCTGACTTTC.

V gene TRBV2 combines with J gene TRBJ1-5; D is uncertain. The ends were cut back, 2 bases at V and 2 bases at J, with 10 bases in the middle. CDR3 length: 15 amino acids. CDR1 is SNHLY, CDR2 FYNNEI, per germline. DNA for the CDR3: TGTGCCAGCAGTGAACGCGTTTTTGGCAATCAGCCCCAGCATTTT. Its translation: CASSERVFGNQPQHF.

This clone was found a few times. The V and J genes are TRBV30 and TRBJ1-5; D remains ambiguous. V lost 5 bases and J 6 bases, leaving 14 bases between the germline ends. CDR1 GTSNPN and CDR2 SVGIG come from the germline V gene (reference sequence). The CDR3 is 13 residues long. The CDR3 DNA reads as TGTGCCTGGGACGGGCTGGCGGGTCAGCCCCAGCATTTT. Amino acid sequence: CAWDGLAGQPQHF.

V and J are TRBV7-2 and TRBJ1-1; the D gene is possibly TRBD1 (6 bases). Germline values: CDR1 SGHTA, CDR2 FQGNSA. The V and J ends lost 5 bases and 8 bases respectively, with 18 bases between them. The CDR3 runs to 14 residues. CDR3 region: CASSPRQVSSEAFF. The CDR3 DNA reads TGTGCCAGCAGCCCCCGACAGGTATCGTCGGAAGCTTTCTTT.

DNA of the CDR3: TGCGCCAGCAGCATACAGGGGACCACCGGGGAGCTGTTTTTT. The encoded protein is CASSIQGTTGELFF. The chain couples TRBV5-1 to TRBJ2-2; 7 positions agree with TRBD1. The CDR3 length is 14 residues. The V gene's germline CDR1 is SGHRS and CDR2 YFSETQ. Trimming took 4 bases from V and 4 from J; bases not matched to a gene: 4.

This clone is a singleton in its sample. The V call is TRBV30, the J call TRBJ2-2, with 9 bases identical to TRBD2. The V and J ends lost 2 bases and 6 bases, in that order; junction bases with no gene match: 4. The CDR3 extends over 14 amino acids. Germline V gene lookup returns CDR1 GTSNPN and CDR2 SVGIG (reference sequence). CDR3 sequence: CAWSSLAGPGELFF. The DNA for the CDR3 is TGTGCCTGGAGTAGTCTAGCGGGGCCCGGGGAGCTGTTTTTT.

The CDR3 here is CASSPRTSGGAVSQYF. The CDR3 bases are TGTGCCAGCTCACCAAGGACTAGCGGGGGGGCCGTATCCCAGTACTTC. V gene TRBV18 combines with J gene TRBJ2-5; 15 bases match TRBD2. The CDR3 length is 16 residues. V lost 2 bases to trimming and J lost 9 bases; unmatched junction nucleotides: 7. Germline V gene sequence: CDR1 KGHSH, CDR2 LQKENI.

This chain joins TRBV5-1 and TRBJ2-3; TRBD1 matches 9 bases. J was trimmed by 2 bases and V by 5 bases; bases with no gene match: 3. Germline-derived CDR1 and CDR2 are SGHRS and YFSETQ. The CDR3 runs to 14 residues. CDR3: CASRGQGITDTQYF. As DNA, the CDR3 is TGCGCCAGCAGAGGACAGGGGATCACAGATACGCAGTATTTT.

V is TRBV7-9 and J is TRBJ1-5; perhaps TRBD1 as D (6 bases). Germline lookup yields CDR1 SEHNR and CDR2 FQNEAQ (reference sequence). V dropped 1 base and J dropped 10 bases, with 14 bases sitting between them. The length of the CDR3 is 14 residues. The CDR3 DNA reads TGTGCCAGCAGCTTAGTAGGGGGGGGACATCCCCAGCATTTT. Translating it yields CASSLVGGGHPQHF.

The CDR3 DNA is TGCGCCAGCAGCTTACTAGCGGGGGGGCATACAGATACGCAGTATTTT. Amino acids: CASSLLAGGHTDTQYF. The chain joins TRBV5-1 to TRBJ2-3, with 13 bases matching TRBD2. The germline V gene has CDR1 SGHRS and CDR2 YFSETQ. V lost 2 bases, J lost 3 bases, and 3 bases stayed unmatched. The CDR3 is made up of 16 amino acids.